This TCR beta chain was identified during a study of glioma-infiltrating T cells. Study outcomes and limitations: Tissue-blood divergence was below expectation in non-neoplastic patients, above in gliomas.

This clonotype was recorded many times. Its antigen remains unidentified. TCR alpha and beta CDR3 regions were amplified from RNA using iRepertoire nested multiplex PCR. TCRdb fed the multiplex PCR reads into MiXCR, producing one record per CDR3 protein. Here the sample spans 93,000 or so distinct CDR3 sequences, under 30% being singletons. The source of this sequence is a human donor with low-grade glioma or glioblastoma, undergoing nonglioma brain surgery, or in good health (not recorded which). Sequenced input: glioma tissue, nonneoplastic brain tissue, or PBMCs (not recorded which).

CDR3 sequence (DNA): TGTGCCAGCAGCTTAATGGCAACTAATGAAAAACTGTTTTTT. Protein: CASSLMATNEKLFF. The chain links TRBV7-6 to TRBJ1-4; no definite D call. The CDR3 has 14 amino acids. The germline V gene encodes CDR1 SGHVS and CDR2 FNYEAQ. Trimming removed 2 bases at V and 0 bases at J, with 4 bases between.